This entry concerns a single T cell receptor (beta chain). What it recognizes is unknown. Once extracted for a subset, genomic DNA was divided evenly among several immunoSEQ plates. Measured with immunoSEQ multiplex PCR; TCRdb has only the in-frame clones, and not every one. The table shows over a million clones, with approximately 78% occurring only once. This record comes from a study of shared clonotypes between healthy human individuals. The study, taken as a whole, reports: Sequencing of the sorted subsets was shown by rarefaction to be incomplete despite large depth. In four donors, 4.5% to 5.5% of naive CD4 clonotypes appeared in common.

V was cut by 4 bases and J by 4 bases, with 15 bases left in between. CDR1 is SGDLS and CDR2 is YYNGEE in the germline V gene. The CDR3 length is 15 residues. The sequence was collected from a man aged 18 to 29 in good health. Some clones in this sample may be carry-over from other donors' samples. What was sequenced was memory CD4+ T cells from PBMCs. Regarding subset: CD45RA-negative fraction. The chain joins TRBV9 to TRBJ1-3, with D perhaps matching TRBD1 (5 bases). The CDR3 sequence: CASSTSSPGGNTIYF. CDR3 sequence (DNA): TGTGCCAGCAGCACAAGCTCCCCAGGGGGAAACACCATATATTTT.